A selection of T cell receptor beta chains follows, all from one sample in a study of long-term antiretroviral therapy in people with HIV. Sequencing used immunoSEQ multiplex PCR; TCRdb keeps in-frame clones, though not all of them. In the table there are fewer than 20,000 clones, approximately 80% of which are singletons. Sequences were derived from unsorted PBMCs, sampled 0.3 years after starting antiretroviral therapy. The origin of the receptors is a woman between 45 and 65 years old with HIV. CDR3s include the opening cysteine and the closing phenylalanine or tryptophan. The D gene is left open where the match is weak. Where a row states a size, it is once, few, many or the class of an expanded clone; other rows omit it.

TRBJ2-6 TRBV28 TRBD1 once CASSGQESGANVLTF TGTGCCAGCAGTGGACAGGAGTCTGGGGCCAACGTCCTGACTTTC
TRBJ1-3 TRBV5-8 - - CASSDGWRNTIYF TGTGCCAGCAGCGATGGATGGAGAAACACCATATATTTT
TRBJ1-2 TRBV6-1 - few CASSANRSPNYGYTF TGTGCCAGCAGTGCCAACCGCTCCCCTAACTATGGCTACACCTTC
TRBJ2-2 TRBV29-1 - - CSVMVELRTLNTGELFF TGCAGCGTTATGGTCGAGTTGAGGACACTAAACACCGGGGAGCTGTTTTTT
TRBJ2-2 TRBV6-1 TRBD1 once CAAAGTGDTGELFF TGTGCCGCGGCGGGGACAGGAGACACCGGGGAGCTGTTTTTT
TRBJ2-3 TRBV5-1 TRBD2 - CASSPPLAGGSTDTQYF TGCGCCAGCAGCCCACCACTAGCGGGGGGAAGCACAGATACGCAGTATTTT
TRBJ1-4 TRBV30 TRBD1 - CAWTPLRDRRSEKLFF TGTGCCTGGACTCCCCTCAGGGACAGGAGGTCGGAAAAACTGTTTTTT
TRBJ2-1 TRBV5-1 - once CASSFEGNEQFF TGCGCCAGCAGCTTTGAGGGAAATGAGCAGTTCTTC
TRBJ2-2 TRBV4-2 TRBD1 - CASSQDWGQGTGELFF TGTGCCAGCAGCCAAGATTGGGGACAGGGAACCGGGGAGCTGTTTTTT
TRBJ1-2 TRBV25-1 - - CASSADSYYGYTF TGTGCCAGCAGCGCCGACAGTTACTATGGCTACACCTTC
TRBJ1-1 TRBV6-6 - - CASTEARIAEAFF TGTGCCAGCACCGAAGCTAGAATTGCTGAAGCTTTCTTT
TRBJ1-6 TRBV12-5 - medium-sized CASGPGGKSPLHF TGTGCTAGTGGTCCGGGGGGGAAGTCACCCCTCCACTTT
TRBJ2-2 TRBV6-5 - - CASSPLYGELFF TGTGCCAGCAGCCCCCTGTACGGGGAGCTGTTTTTT